Below are 15 T cell receptor beta chains sequenced from a single sample in a study of OX40 agonist ivuxolimab in advanced cancers. Sequencing was performed with immunoSEQ multiplex PCR; in TCRdb, only in-frame clones are kept and a portion is missing. This sample has roughly 75,000 clones, with roughly 84% found just once. This specimen consisted of CD4+ or CD8+ T cells sorted from blood, obtained in a trial of the OX40 agonist ivuxolimab. These receptors all come from an adult with an advanced solid tumor such as melanoma, head and neck, liver or kidney cancer.

The chain is built from TRBV30 and TRBJ1-3; D not certain. The germline V gene encodes CDR1 GTSNPN and CDR2 SVGIG (reference sequence). This CDR3 comprises 14 residues. V was shortened by 4 bases and J by 0 bases, with 10 bases between the two germline ends. The CDR3 sequence is CAWTAGLSGNTIYF. Written as DNA, the CDR3 is TGTGCCTGGACTGCAGGTCTCTCTGGAAACACCATATATTTT.

This clone is a singleton in its sample. This chain joins TRBV18 and TRBJ2-1, with TRBD2 matching 10 bases. The J segment lost 1 base and the V segment lost 3 bases, leaving 12 bases of the junction unmatched. The germline V gene encodes CDR1 KGHSH and CDR2 LQKENI. This CDR3 spans 19 amino acids. The CDR3 DNA follows: TGTGCCAGCTCACCTTGGGACCTAGCGGGAGAAACGTCCTACAATGAGCAGTTCTTC. Residues: CASSPWDLAGETSYNEQFF.

This chain links TRBV9 with TRBJ1-2; weak D call: TRBD1 (5 bases). This CDR3 comprises 16 residues. Trimming shortened V by 3 bases and J by 2 bases, and 17 bases separated the two germline ends. Germline V gene lookup returns CDR1 SGDLS and CDR2 YYNGEE. CDR3 nucleotide sequence: TGTGCCAGCAGCGCCCCCGTAAAGGGGCCAAACTATGGCTACACCTTC. Encoded protein: CASSAPVKGPNYGYTF.

The chain employs TRBV10-3 and TRBJ2-3; 7 bases line up with TRBD2. CDR1 is ENHRY and CDR2 is SYGVKD in the germline V gene. Trimming cost V 6 bases and J 2 bases; bases outside gene matches: 2. CDR3 size: 13 residues. As DNA, the CDR3 is TGTGCCATCAGGACTAGCTACACAGATACGCAGTATTTT. It encodes CAIRTSYTDTQYF.

The chain recombines TRBV7-6 with TRBJ2-7, with D possibly called TRBD1 or TRBD2 (6 bases each). Germline V gene sequence: CDR1 SGHVS, CDR2 FNYEAQ. V lost 5 bases to trimming and J lost 6 bases, with 17 bases between them. CDR3 size: 14 residues. CDR3 in amino acids: CASSPLSRGGEQYF. CDR3 nucleotides: TGTGCCAGCAGCCCCTTATCCAGGGGAGGCGAGCAGTACTTC.

The V gene is TRBV7-2, the J gene TRBJ2-5, with unresolved D. CDR3 length equals 14 residues. Germline loops: CDR1 SGHTA, CDR2 FQGNSA. V was pared by 1 base and J by 4 bases, with 10 bases between. DNA of the CDR3: TGTGCCAGCAGCTTAGTGTCGCGACGAGAGACCCAGTACTTC. Residues: CASSLVSRRETQYF.

The V call is TRBV19, the J call TRBJ2-2, with D perhaps given as TRBD1 or TRBD2 (6 bases each). Germline V gives CDR1 LNHDA, CDR2 SQIVND (reference sequence). The V gene lost 1 base and the J gene lost 0 bases, with 12 bases spanning the gap. The CDR3 covers 17 residues. The CDR3 region is CASSIGGGRSNTGELFF. The CDR3 DNA is TGTGCCAGTAGTATAGGAGGGGGGCGTTCGAACACCGGGGAGCTGTTTTTT.

In DNA form, the CDR3 reads TGTGCCAGCAGCTTATCTTACCAGGGGGCAGATGGCTACACCTTC. It codes for CASSLSYQGADGYTF. This chain uses TRBV7-6 with TRBJ1-2, with TRBD1 identical over 8 bases. The CDR3 is made up of 15 amino acids. In germline, CDR1 is SGHVS, CDR2 FNYEAQ. The ends lost 2 bases at V and 6 bases at J; junction bases unmatched: 8.

The J gene is TRBJ2-6, the V gene TRBV7-3; D possibly corresponds to TRBD2 (5 bases). CDR1 SGHTA and CDR2 FQGTGA come from the germline V gene. V was cut by 5 bases and J by 4 bases, with 15 bases left in between. This CDR3 has 16 residues. CDR3 in amino acids: CASSPPTGSGANVLTF. The CDR3 DNA reads as TGTGCCAGCAGCCCGCCGACGGGGTCCGGGGCCAACGTCCTGACTTTC.

The rearrangement links TRBV7-2 to TRBJ1-5, with TRBD1 as a possible D gene (5 bases). This CDR3 is 14 amino acids long. The ends were cut back, 3 bases at V and 1 base at J, with 7 bases in the middle. The germline V gene has CDR1 SGHTA and CDR2 FQGNSA. Here the CDR3 DNA reads TGTGCCAGCAGCTTCCGGGACAGCAATCAGCCCCAGCATTTT. It specifies CASSFRDSNQPQHF.

The chain recombines TRBV18 with TRBJ1-2; D not resolved. Between the trimmed V and J ends, which lost 3 bases and 3 bases, there was a span of 14 bases. The V gene's germline CDR1 is KGHSH and CDR2 LQKENI. The CDR3 runs to 15 residues. The CDR3 sequence: CASSPGTEGYYGYTF. In nucleotides, the CDR3 is TGTGCCAGCTCACCCGGAACAGAAGGGTACTATGGCTACACCTTC.

The gene calls are TRBV5-8 and TRBJ1-1; 7 nucleotides match TRBD1. Germline V gives CDR1 SGHTS, CDR2 YDEGEE. The trim removed 4 bases at V and 1 base at J, leaving 7 bases unmatched. There are 15 residues in the CDR3. This chain's CDR3 is CASSLQTGWNTEAFF. CDR3 DNA: TGTGCCAGCAGCCTCCAGACAGGGTGGAACACTGAAGCTTTCTTT.

V gene TRBV6-5 combines with J gene TRBJ2-2; D is unclear. Germline V lookup: CDR1 MNHEY, CDR2 SVGAGI. V gave up 7 bases and J gave up 3 bases, with 9 bases separating them. This CDR3 contains 13 residues. In DNA, the CDR3 is TGTGCCAGCACACCGGCGGACACCGGGGAGCTGTTTTTT. Translation: CASTPADTGELFF.

V is TRBV5-6 and J is TRBJ1-1, with D unclear. The CDR3 runs to 12 residues. V gave up 2 bases and J gave up 11 bases, with 13 bases separating them. In germline, CDR1 is SGHDT, CDR2 YYEEEE. In nucleotides, the CDR3 is TGTGCCAGCAGCTTAGGGAAAACATTGGCTTTCTTT. This codes for CASSLGKTLAFF.

Note on this clone: A junction boundary mismatches the germline segment, possibly from a read error. The V gene is TRBV7-7, the J gene TRBJ2-6; 9 bases map to TRBD2. Germline V gene data show CDR1 as SSHAT and CDR2 as FNYEAQ (reference sequence). CDR3 length equals 19 residues. The DNA for the CDR3 is TGTGCTAGCAGCCCGGGTGGCCTAGCGGGGCCCCGGGGGGCCAACGTCCTGACTTTC. Protein product: CASSPGGLAGPRGANVLTF.